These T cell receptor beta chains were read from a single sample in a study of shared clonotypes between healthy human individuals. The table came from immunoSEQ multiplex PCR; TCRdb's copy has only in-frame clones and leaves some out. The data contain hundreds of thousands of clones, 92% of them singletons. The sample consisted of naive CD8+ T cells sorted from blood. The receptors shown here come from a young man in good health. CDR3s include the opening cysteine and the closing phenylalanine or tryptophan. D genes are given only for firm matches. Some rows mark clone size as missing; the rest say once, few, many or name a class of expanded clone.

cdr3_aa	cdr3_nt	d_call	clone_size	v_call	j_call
CSAASGIDNEQFF	TGCAGCGCAGCTAGCGGGATCGACAATGAGCAGTTCTTC	TRBD2	NA	TRBV29-1	TRBJ2-1
CASSFGTGGHEQYF	TGTGCCAGCAGTTTCGGGACAGGGGGCCACGAGCAGTACTTC	TRBD1	NA	TRBV27	TRBJ2-7
CAIRNGLAGSYEQYF	TGTGCCATCAGGAACGGACTAGCGGGATCCTACGAGCAGTACTTC	TRBD2	NA	TRBV10-3	TRBJ2-7
CASSQDGVGLAGGSYEQYF	TGCGCCAGCAGCCAAGATGGAGTCGGACTAGCGGGCGGCTCCTACGAGCAGTACTTC	TRBD2	once	TRBV4-3	TRBJ2-7
CASSSKSYNEQFF	TGTGCCAGCAGTTCAAAATCCTACAATGAGCAGTTCTTC	NA	NA	TRBV6-5	TRBJ2-1
CASSPGTTYEQYF	TGTGCCAGCAGTCCCGGGACAACCTACGAGCAGTACTTC	NA	NA	TRBV25-1	TRBJ2-7
CASSGGRARETQYF	TGTGCCAGCAGCGGGGGTAGAGCCCGGGAGACCCAGTACTTC	NA	NA	TRBV7-9	TRBJ2-5
CASSLRAEKTDTQYF	TGTGCCAGCAGCCTACGCGCGGAGAAGACAGATACGCAGTATTTT	NA	NA	TRBV7-6	TRBJ2-3
CASSLTPIYEQYF	TGTGCCAGCAGCTTAACTCCTATCTACGAGCAGTACTTC	NA	NA	TRBV5-4	TRBJ2-7
CAISESQGISRYEQFF	TGTGCCATCAGTGAGTCCCAGGGGATCTCCCGGTATGAGCAGTTCTTC	NA	NA	TRBV10-3	TRBJ2-1
CASSSGTRGTQYF	TGTGCCAGCAGCTCGGGGACAAGAGGGACCCAGTACTTC	NA	NA	TRBV7-9	TRBJ2-5
CASSQDPLGGQPQHF	TGCGCCAGCAGCCAGGACCCCCTGGGTGGACAGCCCCAGCATTTT	NA	NA	TRBV4-1	TRBJ1-5
CAGGLPTNEQFF	TGTGCCGGGGGACTACCAACCAATGAGCAGTTCTTC	TRBD2	NA	TRBV6-5	TRBJ2-1
CASSYLETQYF	TGTGCCAGCAGTTACCTTGAGACCCAGTACTTC	NA	NA	TRBV6-5	TRBJ2-5
CASSLAHVAGGTYEQYF	TGTGCCAGCAGCTTAGCGCATGTAGCGGGAGGGACTTACGAGCAGTACTTC	TRBD2	NA	TRBV7-2	TRBJ2-7
CASSLFRRSNTDTQYF	TGTGCCAGCAGTTTATTTCGGCGGTCCAACACAGATACGCAGTATTTT	NA	NA	TRBV27	TRBJ2-3
CASSILRTVGIEQFF	TGTGCCAGTAGTATCCTCCGGACTGTTGGGATTGAGCAGTTCTTC	NA	NA	TRBV19	TRBJ2-1
CASSETGFEKLFF	TGTGCCAGCAGTGAAACGGGTTTTGAAAAACTGTTTTTT	NA	NA	TRBV6-1	TRBJ1-4
CASSLAGDAPYEQYF	TGCGCCAGCAGCTTGGCCGGGGATGCCCCCTACGAGCAGTACTTC	NA	once	TRBV5-1	TRBJ2-7
CASTEGAGDTQYF	TGTGCCAGTACCGAGGGAGCTGGAGATACGCAGTATTTT	NA	NA	TRBV19	TRBJ2-3
CASSTIGGEAFF	TGTGCCAGCAGTACTATCGGGGGTGAAGCTTTCTTT	NA	NA	TRBV27	TRBJ1-1
CASPEAGEMGETQYF	TGTGCCAGCCCCGAGGCAGGGGAGATGGGAGAGACCCAGTACTTC	NA	NA	TRBV5-8	TRBJ2-5
CASSNRGRMYEQYF	TGTGCCAGCAGTAACAGGGGGCGGATGTACGAGCAGTACTTC	TRBD1	NA	TRBV6-5	TRBJ2-7